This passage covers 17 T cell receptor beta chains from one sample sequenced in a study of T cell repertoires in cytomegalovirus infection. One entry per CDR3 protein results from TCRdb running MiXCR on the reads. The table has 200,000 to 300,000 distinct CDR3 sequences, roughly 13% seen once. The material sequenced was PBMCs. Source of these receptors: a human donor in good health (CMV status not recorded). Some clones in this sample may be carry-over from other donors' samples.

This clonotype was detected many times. The CDR3 DNA reads TGTGCCAGCAGCCACGACGGTACGCAGTATTTT. It yields the protein CASSHDGTQYF. This chain uses TRBV11-2 with TRBJ2-3, with D hard to call. The length of the CDR3 is 11 residues. Per germline, CDR1 SGHAT and CDR2 FQNNGV. The V end lost 5 bases, the J end lost 8 bases, and 8 bases lay between the germline ends.

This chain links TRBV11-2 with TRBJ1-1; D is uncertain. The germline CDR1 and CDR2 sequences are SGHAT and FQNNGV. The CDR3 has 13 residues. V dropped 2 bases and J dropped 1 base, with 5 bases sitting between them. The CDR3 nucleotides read TGTGCCAGCAGCTTATTAGCGAACACTGAAGCTTTCTTT. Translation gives CASSLLANTEAFF. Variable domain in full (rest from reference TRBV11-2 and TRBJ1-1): EAGVAQSPRYKIIEKRQSVAFWCNPISGHATLYWYQQILGQGPKLLIQFQNNGVVDDSQLPKDRFSAERLKGVDSTLKIQPAKLEDSAVYLCASSLLANTEAFFGQGTRLTVV.

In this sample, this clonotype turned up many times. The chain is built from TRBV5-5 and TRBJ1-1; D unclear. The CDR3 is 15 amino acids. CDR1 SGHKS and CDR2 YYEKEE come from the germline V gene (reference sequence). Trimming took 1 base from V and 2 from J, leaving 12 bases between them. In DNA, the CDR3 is TGTGCCAGCAGCTTGTTCTTGGGTTACAACACTGAAGCTTTCTTT. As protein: CASSLFLGYNTEAFF. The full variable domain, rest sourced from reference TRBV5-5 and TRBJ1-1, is DAGVTQSPTHLIKTRGQQVTLRCSPISGHKSVSWYQQVLGQGPQFIFQYYEKEERGRGNFPDRFSARQFPNYSSELNVNALLLGDSALYLCASSLFLGYNTEAFFGQGTRLTVV.

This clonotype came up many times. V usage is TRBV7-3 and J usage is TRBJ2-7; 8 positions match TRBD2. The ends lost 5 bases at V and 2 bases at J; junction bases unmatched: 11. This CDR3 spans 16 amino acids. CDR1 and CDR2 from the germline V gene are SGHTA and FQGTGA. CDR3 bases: TGTGCCAGCAGCCCTTCCGGGGGGGCCTATCCCTACGAGCAGTACTTC. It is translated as CASSPSGGAYPYEQYF.

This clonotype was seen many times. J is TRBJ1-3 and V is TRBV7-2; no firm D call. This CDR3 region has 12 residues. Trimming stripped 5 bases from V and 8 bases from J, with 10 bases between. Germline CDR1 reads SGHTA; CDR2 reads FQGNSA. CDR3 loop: CASSQVADTIYF. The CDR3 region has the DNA TGTGCCAGCAGCCAGGTGGCGGACACCATATATTTT.

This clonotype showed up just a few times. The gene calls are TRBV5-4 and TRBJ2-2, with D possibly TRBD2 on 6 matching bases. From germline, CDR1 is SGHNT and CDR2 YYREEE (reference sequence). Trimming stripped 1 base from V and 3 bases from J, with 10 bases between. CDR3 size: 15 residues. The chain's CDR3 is CASSLRGDYTGELFF. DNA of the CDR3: TGTGCCAGCAGCTTGAGAGGGGACTACACCGGGGAGCTGTTTTTT.

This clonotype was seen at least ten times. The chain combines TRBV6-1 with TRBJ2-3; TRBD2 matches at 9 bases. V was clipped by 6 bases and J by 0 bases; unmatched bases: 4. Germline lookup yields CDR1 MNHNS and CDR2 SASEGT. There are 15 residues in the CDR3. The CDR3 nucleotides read TGTGCCAGCAGCGCACTAGCGGGCAGCACAGATACGCAGTATTTT. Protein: CASSALAGSTDTQYF.

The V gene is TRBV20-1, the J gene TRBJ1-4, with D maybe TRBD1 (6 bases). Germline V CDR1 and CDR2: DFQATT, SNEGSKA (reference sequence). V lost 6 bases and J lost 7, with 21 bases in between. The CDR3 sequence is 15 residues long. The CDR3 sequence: CSASEGVGGSEKLFF. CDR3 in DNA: TGCAGTGCCTCCGAGGGGGTCGGGGGGAGTGAAAAACTGTTTTTT.

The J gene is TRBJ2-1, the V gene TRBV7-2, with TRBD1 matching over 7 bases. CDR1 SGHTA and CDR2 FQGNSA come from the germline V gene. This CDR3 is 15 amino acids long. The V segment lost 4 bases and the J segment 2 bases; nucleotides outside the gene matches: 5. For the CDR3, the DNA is TGTGCCAGCAGCTCCTACAGGGGCGCCTACAATGAGCAGTTCTTC. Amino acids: CASSSYRGAYNEQFF.

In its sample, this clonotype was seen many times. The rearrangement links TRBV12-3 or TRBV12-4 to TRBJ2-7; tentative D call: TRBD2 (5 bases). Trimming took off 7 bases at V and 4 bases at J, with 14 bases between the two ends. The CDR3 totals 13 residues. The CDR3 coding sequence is TGTGCCAGCACCCGAGGGTTTGCGTACGAGCAGTACTTC. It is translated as CASTRGFAYEQYF.

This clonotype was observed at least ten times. CDR3 region: CAISAYRSYEQYF. As DNA, the CDR3 is TGTGCCATCAGTGCCTACCGGTCCTACGAGCAGTACTTC. V usage is TRBV10-3 and J usage is TRBJ2-7; no firm D call. Germline assignment: CDR1 ENHRY and CDR2 SYGVKD. The CDR3 loop spans 13 amino acids. With 4 bases removed from V and 1 base from J, the gap between germline ends came to 8 bases.

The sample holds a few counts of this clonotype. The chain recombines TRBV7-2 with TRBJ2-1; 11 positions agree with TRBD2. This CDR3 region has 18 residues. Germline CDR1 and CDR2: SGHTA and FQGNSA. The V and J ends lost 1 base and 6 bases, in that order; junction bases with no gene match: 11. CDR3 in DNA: TGTGCCAGCAGCTTAGTAAGGTCTAGCGGGGGGCCCGGCAATGAGCAGTTCTTC. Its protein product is CASSLVRSSGGPGNEQFF.

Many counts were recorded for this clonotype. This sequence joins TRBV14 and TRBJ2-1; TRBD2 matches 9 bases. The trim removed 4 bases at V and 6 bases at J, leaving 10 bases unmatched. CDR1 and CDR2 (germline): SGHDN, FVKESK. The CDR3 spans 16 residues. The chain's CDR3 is CASSPWTSASSNEQFF. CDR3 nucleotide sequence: TGTGCCAGCAGCCCTTGGACTAGCGCCTCAAGCAATGAGCAGTTCTTC.

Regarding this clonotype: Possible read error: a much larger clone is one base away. As DNA, the CDR3 is TGTGCCAGCAGCTTACACAGGGTCGCTGAAGCTTTCTTT. It specifies CASSLHRVAEAFF. The chain recombines TRBV11-2 with TRBJ1-1, with D tentatively TRBD1 (6 bases). The ends were cut back, 2 bases at V and 6 bases at J, with 10 bases in the middle. Per the germline V gene, CDR1 is SGHAT and CDR2 is FQNNGV. The CDR3 has 13 amino acids.

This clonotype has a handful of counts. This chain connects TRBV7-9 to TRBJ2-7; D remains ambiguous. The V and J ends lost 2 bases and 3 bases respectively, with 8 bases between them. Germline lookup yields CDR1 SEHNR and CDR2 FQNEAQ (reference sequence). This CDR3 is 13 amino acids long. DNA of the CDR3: TGTGCCAGCAGCTTATTGGGCCGCTACGAGCAGTACTTC. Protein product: CASSLLGRYEQYF. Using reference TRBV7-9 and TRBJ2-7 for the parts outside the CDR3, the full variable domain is DTGVSQNPRHKITKRGQNVTFRCDPISEHNRLYWYRQTLGQGPEFLTYFQNEAQLEKSRLLSDRFSAERPKGSFSTLEIQRTEQGDSAMYLCASSLLGRYEQYFGPGTRLTVT.

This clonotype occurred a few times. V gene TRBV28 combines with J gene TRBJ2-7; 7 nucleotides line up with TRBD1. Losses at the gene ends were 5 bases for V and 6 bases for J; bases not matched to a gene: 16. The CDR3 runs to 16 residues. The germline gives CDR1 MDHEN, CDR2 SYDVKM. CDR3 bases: TGTGCCAGCAGTCTACCGTGGACAGGACGGCTCAGCGAGCAGTACTTC. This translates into CASSLPWTGRLSEQYF. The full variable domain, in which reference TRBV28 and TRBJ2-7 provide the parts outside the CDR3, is DVKVTQSSRYLVKRTGEKVFLECVQDMDHENMFWYRQDPGLGLRLIYFSYDVKMKEKGDIPEGYSVSREKKERFSLILESASTNQTSMYLCASSLPWTGRLSEQYFGPGTRLTVT.

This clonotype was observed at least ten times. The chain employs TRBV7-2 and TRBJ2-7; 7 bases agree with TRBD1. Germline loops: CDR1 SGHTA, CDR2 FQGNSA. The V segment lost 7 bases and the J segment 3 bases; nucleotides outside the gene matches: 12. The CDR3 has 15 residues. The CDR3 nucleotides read TGTGCCAGCAAGCCCGGAGCAGGGGGAGTCTACGAGCAGTACTTC. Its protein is CASKPGAGGVYEQYF.